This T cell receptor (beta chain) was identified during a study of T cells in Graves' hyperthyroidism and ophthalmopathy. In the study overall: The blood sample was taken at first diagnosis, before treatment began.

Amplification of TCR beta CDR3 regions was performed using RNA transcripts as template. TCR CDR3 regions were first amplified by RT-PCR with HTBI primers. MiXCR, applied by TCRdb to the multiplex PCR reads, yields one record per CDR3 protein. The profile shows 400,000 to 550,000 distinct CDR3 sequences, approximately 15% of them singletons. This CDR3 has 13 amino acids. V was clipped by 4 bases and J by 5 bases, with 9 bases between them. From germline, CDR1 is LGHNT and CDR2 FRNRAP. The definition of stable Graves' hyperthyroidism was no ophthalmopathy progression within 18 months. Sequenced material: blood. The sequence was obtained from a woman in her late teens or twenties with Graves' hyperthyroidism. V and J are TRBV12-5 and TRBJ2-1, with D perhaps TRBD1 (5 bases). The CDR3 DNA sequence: TGTGCTAGTGGTTGGGCAGGGAACAATGAGCAGTTCTTC. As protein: CASGWAGNNEQFF. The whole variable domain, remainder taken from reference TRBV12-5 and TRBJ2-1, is DARVTQTPRHKVTEMGQEVTMRCQPILGHNTVFWYRQTMMQGLELLAYFRNRAPLDDSGMPKDRFSAEMPDATLATLKIQPSEPRDSAVYFCASGWAGNNEQFFGPGTRLTVL.